This passage covers 32 T cell receptor beta chains from one sample sequenced in a study of metastatic and nonmetastatic thyroid tumors (TCRdb year 2020). The library relied on PCR. Sequencing was carried out with an Illumina HiSeq 4000. TCRdb took the public reads, trimmed them with fastp at Q25, ran MiXCR for clone calling and kept in-frame beta chains. The sample includes tens of thousands of clones, with about 14% observed a single time. Of the sample, around 37% is held by the ten largest clones. None of the patients had been given any treatment before thyroid surgery. Source material: blood. The receptors derive from a female donor with papillary thyroid cancer or a benign thyroid nodule (not recorded which). Some clones in this sample may be carry-over from other donors' samples.

This clone came up many times. The rearrangement joins TRBV18 to TRBJ1-2; 8 nucleotides line up with TRBD1. V gave up 5 bases and J gave up 7 bases; unmatched junction bases: 12. CDR1 is KGHSH, CDR2 LQKENI, per germline. The CDR3 totals 15 residues. CDR3 loop: CASSAFGTGGRGYTF. Written as DNA, the CDR3 is TGTGCCAGCTCAGCGTTCGGGACAGGAGGCCGTGGCTACACCTTC.

The sample holds many counts of this clone. The rearrangement links TRBV4-3 to TRBJ2-5, with a weak D call TRBD2 (6 bases). Trimming left V 0 bases short and J 0 bases short, with 8 bases between. Germline V lookup: CDR1 LGHNA, CDR2 YSLEER. CDR3 length equals 15 residues. The CDR3 nucleotides are TGCGCCAGCAGCCAAGAGGGGACTTACCAAGAGACCCAGTACTTC. Amino acid sequence: CASSQEGTYQETQYF.

The rearrangement links TRBV6-1 to TRBJ1-3; D remains ambiguous. This CDR3 is built from 14 residues. Germline assignment: CDR1 MNHNS and CDR2 SASEGT. The V end was cut by 7 bases, the J end by 4 bases, with 14 bases between. Here the CDR3 reads CASISPVGGNTIYF. The CDR3 DNA reads TGTGCCAGCATCTCCCCGGTCGGGGGAAACACCATATATTTT.

This clone showed up many times. The V call is TRBV6-2 or TRBV6-3, the J call TRBJ2-5; D ambiguous. Germline loops: CDR1 MNHEY, CDR2 SVGEGT. V shed 2 bases and J shed 4 bases, with 2 bases lying between them. The CDR3 covers 11 residues. In nucleotides, the CDR3 is TGTGCCAGCAGTTACGGAGAGACCCAGTACTTC. The encoded protein is CASSYGETQYF.

The CDR3 region is CSANRGYYEQYF. The DNA of the CDR3 is TGCAGTGCTAACAGGGGTTACTACGAGCAGTACTTC. This chain joins TRBV20-1 and TRBJ2-7; 7 bases match TRBD1. V shed 4 bases, J shed 3 bases, and the junction held 3 bases outside the gene matches. The CDR3 consists of 12 residues. Looked up from germline, CDR1 is DFQATT and CDR2 is SNEGSKA (reference sequence).

This clone was counted many times. This chain joins TRBV20-1 and TRBJ2-4; 8 bases match TRBD1. V was clipped by 5 bases and J by 0 bases; unmatched bases: 3. Germline-derived CDR1 and CDR2 are DFQATT and SNEGSKA (reference sequence). The length of the CDR3 is 14 residues. As DNA, the CDR3 is TGCAGTGCTGGGACAGGACTAGCCAAAAACATTCAGTACTTC. It codes for CSAGTGLAKNIQYF.

The CDR3 protein is CASSPEGPSGGRKGFYEQYF. DNA for the CDR3: TGTGCCAGCAGTCCCGAAGGTCCAAGCGGAGGGCGGAAAGGGTTCTACGAGCAGTACTTC. The chain uses TRBV25-1 and TRBJ2-7; the D gene is possibly TRBD2 (6 bases). CDR1 MGHDK and CDR2 SYGVNS come from the germline V gene. The CDR3 runs 20 residues. Between the trimmed V and J ends, which lost 5 bases and 3 bases, there was a span of 32 bases.

This clone was observed a handful of times. The sample holds other DNA sequences that translate to the same CDR3. This chain links TRBV25-1 with TRBJ2-5; 11 bases line up with TRBD1. V lost 3 bases and J lost 5; bases outside the gene matches: 5. CDR3 size: 15 residues. Germline loops: CDR1 MGHDK, CDR2 SYGVNS. The CDR3 loop reads CASSDPGQGGETQYF. CDR3 DNA: TGTGCCAGCAGTGATCCGGGACAGGGGGGTGAGACCCAGTACTTC.

This clone occurred many times. The chain combines TRBV5-6 with TRBJ2-7, with 11 nucleotides matching TRBD1. V lost 4 bases and J lost 6; bases outside the gene matches: 6. The length of the CDR3 is 14 residues. CDR1 and CDR2 (germline): SGHDT, YYEEEE. DNA of the CDR3: TGTGCCAGCAGCGCTGGACAGGGGGCGCGCGAGCAGTACTTC. It yields the protein CASSAGQGAREQYF.

This clone came up many times. V usage is TRBV4-2 and J usage is TRBJ1-2, with D possibly matching TRBD1 (6 bases). This CDR3 region has 15 residues. Trimming removed 0 bases from V and 7 bases from J, with 15 bases in between. Germline-derived CDR1 and CDR2 are LGHNA and YNFKEQ. CDR3 bases: TGTGCCAGCAGCCAAGATTACAGGGTTGGGGGTGGCTACACCTTC. Translated: CASSQDYRVGGGYTF.

This clone showed up many times. The rearrangement joins TRBV10-3 to TRBJ2-2; 10 bases are shared with TRBD2. With V trimmed by 2 bases and J by 1 base, 4 bases remained unmatched. The CDR3 runs to 17 residues. The germline gives CDR1 ENHRY, CDR2 SYGVKD. The DNA of the CDR3 is TGTGCCATCAGTGAGGCAAGGACTAGCGGGAACACCGGGGAGCTGTTTTTT. Residues: CAISEARTSGNTGELFF.

V gene TRBV30 combines with J gene TRBJ2-1; TRBD2 matches 8 bases. Germline V gene lookup returns CDR1 GTSNPN and CDR2 SVGIG (reference sequence). J gave up 4 bases and V 2 bases, and 1 base lay outside the gene matches. The CDR3 runs to 13 residues. For the CDR3, the DNA is TGTGCCTGGAGTACTAGCGGATACAATGAGCAGTTCTTC. Its protein product is CAWSTSGYNEQFF.

There are a few counts of this clone. The chain joins TRBV6-6 to TRBJ2-7; D is unresolved. Germline loops: CDR1 MNHNY, CDR2 SVGAGI (reference sequence). The V end lost 0 bases, the J end lost 1 base, and 13 bases lay between the germline ends. The CDR3 consists of 16 residues. The CDR3 DNA sequence: TGTGCCAGCAGTTACTCGGAGACGCTCCCTTCCTACGAGCAGTACTTC. This encodes CASSYSETLPSYEQYF.

This clone was counted only a few times. The rearrangement links TRBV27 to TRBJ1-5; D call uncertain. Germline V gene data show CDR1 as MNHEY and CDR2 as SMNVEV (reference sequence). The ends were cut back, 0 bases at V and 6 bases at J, with 9 bases in the middle. The CDR3 has 14 amino acids. The CDR3 DNA reads TGTGCCAGCAGTTTATCTTTCGGAGGTCAGCCCCAGCATTTT. Amino acids: CASSLSFGGQPQHF.

This clone was recorded many times. The chain employs TRBV6-1 and TRBJ1-2, with 9 bases that match TRBD1. This CDR3 comprises 14 residues. The V segment lost 6 bases and the J segment 6 bases; nucleotides outside the gene matches: 8. Germline values: CDR1 MNHNS, CDR2 SASEGT. The CDR3 coding sequence is TGTGCCAGCAGCCGAAGGGACAGGGTGAATGGCTACACCTTC. Its protein product is CASSRRDRVNGYTF.

There are many counts of this clone. This chain links TRBV19 with TRBJ1-1; no reliable D call. CDR1 LNHDA and CDR2 SQIVND come from the germline V gene (reference sequence). The CDR3 length is 13 residues. V was pared by 7 bases and J by 4 bases, with 13 bases between. The CDR3 bases are TGTGCCAGTACCCCGAGGGAATTCACTGAAGCTTTCTTT. Protein sequence: CASTPREFTEAFF.

This clone was detected ten times or more. The chain carries TRBV19 and TRBJ1-2; D is perhaps TRBD1 (6 bases). Germline lookup yields CDR1 LNHDA and CDR2 SQIVND (reference sequence). The CDR3 has 17 amino acids. Trimming shortened V by 2 bases and J by 2 bases, and 18 bases separated the two germline ends. CDR3 amino acids: CASSIQNRQGRNYGYTF. CDR3 nucleotide sequence: TGTGCCAGTAGTATACAGAATCGGCAGGGGAGAAACTATGGCTACACCTTC.

This clone has a count of ten or more. The CDR3 DNA sequence: TGTGCCAGCAGTTTGCGAGGAGGGAATGAAAAACTGTTTTTT. Encoded protein: CASSLRGGNEKLFF. This chain links TRBV27 with TRBJ1-4, with D unclear. Per germline, CDR1 MNHEY and CDR2 SMNVEV (reference sequence). Trimming left V 3 bases short and J 5 bases short, with 10 bases between. This CDR3 contains 14 residues.

This clone has at least ten counts. The V and J genes are TRBV12-3 or TRBV12-4 and TRBJ2-7; 12 bases align to TRBD2. The CDR3 totals 15 residues. Trimming at V came to 7 bases and at J to 6 bases, leaving 10 bases not matched to a gene. CDR3 sequence (DNA): TGTGCCAGCACCTTAACGGGACTAGCGGGCGGCGAGCAGTACTTC. Translating it yields CASTLTGLAGGEQYF.

This clone came up many times. CDR3 bases: TGCAGTGTTACGTACAGGGAAGAGACCCAGTACTTC. Protein product: CSVTYREETQYF. The gene calls are TRBV20-1 and TRBJ2-5, with TRBD1 as a possible D gene (6 bases). The CDR3 is 12 residues long. Germline V gene data show CDR1 as DFQATT and CDR2 as SNEGSKA (reference sequence). The V gene lost 7 bases and the J gene lost 3 bases, with 12 bases spanning the gap.

This clone was observed at least ten times. V and J are TRBV5-1 and TRBJ2-1; 12 bases map to TRBD2. Germline loops: CDR1 SGHRS, CDR2 YFSETQ. This CDR3 contains 18 residues. The V and J ends lost 3 bases and 1 base, in that order; junction bases with no gene match: 8. The CDR3 reads CASSSRGLAGQSYNEQFF. The CDR3 DNA sequence: TGCGCCAGCAGCTCACGAGGACTAGCGGGGCAATCCTACAATGAGCAGTTCTTC.

This chain uses TRBV30 with TRBJ1-5, with D perhaps TRBD1 (6 bases). The germline gives CDR1 GTSNPN, CDR2 SVGIG (reference sequence). The CDR3 has 12 amino acids. Deletions cut 5 bases from V and 6 bases from J, with 11 bases between. The DNA of the CDR3 is TGTGCCTGGGCAGGGGAAAGTCAGCCCCAGCATTTT. Translated, it gives CAWAGESQPQHF.

Remarks on this clone: The junction departs from germline at one end; a sequencing error may be responsible. Other DNA sequences in the same sample also yield this CDR3. The J gene is TRBJ2-2, the V gene TRBV5-1; 8 positions agree with TRBD2. Per germline, CDR1 SGHRS and CDR2 YFSETQ. The CDR3 runs to 15 residues. In DNA form, the CDR3 reads TGCGCCAGCAGCTTTGGACTAGCAGGAGCCGGGGAGCTGTTCTTT. Its protein is CASSFGLAGAGELFF.

In its sample, this clone was seen many times. The chain links TRBV9 to TRBJ2-1, with 13 bases lining up with TRBD2. The CDR3 loop spans 17 amino acids. J was trimmed by 4 bases and V by 0 bases; bases with no gene match: 4. CDR1 SGDLS and CDR2 YYNGEE come from the germline V gene. The CDR3 sequence is CASSVEGTSGIYNEQFF. CDR3 nucleotides: TGTGCCAGCAGCGTAGAGGGGACTAGCGGGATTTACAATGAGCAGTTCTTC. The full variable domain, completed using reference TRBV9 and TRBJ2-1, is DSGVTQTPKHLITATGQRVTLRCSPRSGDLSVYWYQQSLDQGLQFLIQYYNGEERAKGNILERFSAQQFPDLHSELNLSSLELGDSALYFCASSVEGTSGIYNEQFFGPGTRLTVL.

This clone has at least ten counts. The rearrangement uses TRBV19 and TRBJ2-3; TRBD2 matches 10 bases. Unmatched junction bases numbered 19, after V lost 6 bases and J lost 4 bases. The CDR3 has 19 amino acids. Germline CDR1 reads LNHDA; CDR2 reads SQIVND (reference sequence). CDR3: CASSPVASGSFSTADTQYF. The CDR3, as DNA: TGTGCCAGTAGCCCCGTGGCTAGCGGGAGTTTCTCTACAGCAGATACGCAGTATTTT.

This clone was detected ten times or more. J is TRBJ2-5 and V is TRBV12-3 or TRBV12-4; D is perhaps TRBD1 (5 bases). The CDR3 contains 14 residues. The germline V and J ends were trimmed by 5 bases and 5 bases, with 15 bases remaining between them. The DNA for the CDR3 is TGTGCCAGCAGTGAGGCCTTGGGGCTGGAGACCCAGTACTTC. Translating gives CASSEALGLETQYF.

This clone was picked up many times. The V gene is TRBV6-1, the J gene TRBJ1-2, with TRBD1 matching over 12 bases. J was trimmed by 6 bases and V by 6 bases; bases with no gene match: 5. CDR3 length equals 14 residues. Germline V gives CDR1 MNHNS, CDR2 SASEGT. For the CDR3, the DNA is TGTGCCAGCAGGGGGACAGGGGGCACGAATGGCTACACCTTC. Translation gives CASRGTGGTNGYTF.

This clone was counted at least ten times. The chain uses TRBV5-1 and TRBJ2-7, with TRBD2 matching 11 bases. Trimming at V came to 0 bases and at J to 4 bases, leaving 0 bases not matched to a gene. This CDR3 spans 14 amino acids. CDR1 and CDR2 from the germline V gene are SGHRS and YFSETQ. CDR3 coding DNA: TGCGCCAGCAGCTTGGTAGCGGGAGGGTACGAGCAGTACTTC. Its protein is CASSLVAGGYEQYF. Looking up the rest from reference TRBV5-1 and TRBJ2-7 gives the full variable domain: KAGVTQTPRYLIKTRGQQVTLSCSPISGHRSVSWYQQTPGQGLQFLFEYFSETQRNKGNFPGRFSGRQFSNSRSEMNVSTLELGDSALYLCASSLVAGGYEQYFGPGTRLTVT.

The sample holds many counts of this clone. The V and J genes are TRBV4-2 and TRBJ2-6, with 7 bases lining up with TRBD1. The CDR3 loop spans 16 amino acids. The J segment lost 1 base and the V segment lost 3 bases, leaving 3 bases of the junction unmatched. The germline CDR1 and CDR2 sequences are LGHNA and YNFKEQ. CDR3 region: CASSQPTGSGANVLTF. CDR3 DNA sequence: TGTGCCAGCAGCCAGCCGACAGGGTCTGGGGCCAACGTCCTGACTTTC.

This clone was found many times. The V call is TRBV9, the J call TRBJ2-5; D call uncertain. CDR3 length equals 15 residues. Between the trimmed V and J ends, which lost 0 bases and 4 bases, there was a span of 13 bases. From germline, CDR1 is SGDLS and CDR2 YYNGEE. CDR3 amino acids: CASSVDRTDLETQYF. DNA for the CDR3: TGTGCCAGCAGCGTAGACAGAACAGATTTAGAGACCCAGTACTTC.

This clone came up many times. V is TRBV28 and J is TRBJ2-7; the match to TRBD2 covers 7 bases. The CDR3 sequence is 17 residues long. The V and J ends lost 4 bases and 1 base, in that order; junction bases with no gene match: 13. Looked up from germline, CDR1 is MDHEN and CDR2 is SYDVKM. CDR3 bases: TGTGCCAGCAGTTCCCCACGGGCTAGCGGACGATCCTACGAGCAGTACTTC. Translation gives CASSSPRASGRSYEQYF.

The chain combines TRBV6-1 with TRBJ2-5; D perhaps matches TRBD1 (6 bases). The CDR3 is made up of 15 amino acids. CDR1 is MNHNS and CDR2 is SASEGT in the germline V gene. CDR3 region: CAIRPLGGPQETQYF. The CDR3, as DNA: TGTGCGATCCGTCCGCTTGGGGGCCCTCAAGAGACCCAGTACTTC.